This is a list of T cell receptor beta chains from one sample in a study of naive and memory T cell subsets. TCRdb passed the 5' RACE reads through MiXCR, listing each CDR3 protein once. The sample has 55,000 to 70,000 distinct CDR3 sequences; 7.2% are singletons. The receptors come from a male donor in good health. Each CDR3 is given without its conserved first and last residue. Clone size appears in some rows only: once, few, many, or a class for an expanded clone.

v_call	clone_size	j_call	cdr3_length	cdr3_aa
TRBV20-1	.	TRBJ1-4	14	SATLRTVATNEKLF
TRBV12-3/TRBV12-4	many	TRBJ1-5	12	ASVLGYSNQPQH
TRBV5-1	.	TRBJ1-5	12	ASSRDGSNQPQH
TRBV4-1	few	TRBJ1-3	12	ASSHDSSGNTIY
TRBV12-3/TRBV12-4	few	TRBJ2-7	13	ASSFQGVLRYEQY
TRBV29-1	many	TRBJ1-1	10	SPTELGAEAF
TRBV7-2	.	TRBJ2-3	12	ASSLGLAGYTQY
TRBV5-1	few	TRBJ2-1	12	ASSWTSLHNEQF
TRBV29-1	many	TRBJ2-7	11	SVTLEDPYEQY
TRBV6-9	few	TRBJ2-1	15	ASRTGGGGSTGNEQF
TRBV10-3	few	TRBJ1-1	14	AISESLGQGFTEAF
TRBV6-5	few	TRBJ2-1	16	ASSPGTSGRKGYNEQF
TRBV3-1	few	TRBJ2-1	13	ASSELAGGGNEQF
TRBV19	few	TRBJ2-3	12	ASSIGLAGDTQY
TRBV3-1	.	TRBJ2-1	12	ASSQDGGQGVGF
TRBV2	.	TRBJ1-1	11	ASRVARGPEAF
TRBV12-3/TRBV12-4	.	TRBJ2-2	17	ASSSEAVGDSQNTGELF
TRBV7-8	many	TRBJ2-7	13	ASSPQGTPSSGQY
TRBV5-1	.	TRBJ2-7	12	ASSDAQGAYEQY
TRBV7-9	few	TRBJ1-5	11	ASSDEGAQPQH
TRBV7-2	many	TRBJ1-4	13	ASSQGGMLNEKLF
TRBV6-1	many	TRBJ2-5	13	ASCSQIRREETQY
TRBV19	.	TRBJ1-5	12	ASSWVEGNQPQH
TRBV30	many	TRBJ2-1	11	ASTRGGVGEQF
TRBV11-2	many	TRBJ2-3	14	ASSSFAGGNTDTQY
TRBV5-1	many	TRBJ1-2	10	ASSLVGGVYT